Presented here are 22 T cell receptor beta chains from one specimen sequenced in a study of T cell responses to AZD1222 COVID-19 vaccine. TCRdb's table, derived via immunoSEQ multiplex PCR, lists solely in-frame clones and lacks some. The data contain around 150,000 clones, 88% of them singletons. Sample: peripheral blood, taken on day 0 of AZD1222 vaccination. The receptor set was obtained from an adult in good health.

The chain uses TRBV29-1 and TRBJ1-1, with D unresolved. CDR1 SQVTM and CDR2 ANQGSEA come from the germline V gene. The CDR3 totals 12 residues. V was trimmed by 7 bases and J by 3 bases, leaving 12 bases between them. This CDR3 reads CSGSFWDTEAFF. The CDR3 nucleotides are TGCAGCGGTAGTTTCTGGGACACTGAAGCTTTCTTT. Looking up the rest from reference TRBV29-1 and TRBJ1-1 gives the full variable domain: SAVISQKPSRDICQRGTSLTIQCQVDSQVTMMFWYRQQPGQSLTLIATANQGSEATYESGFVIDKFPISRPNLTFSTLTVSNMSPEDSSIYLCSGSFWDTEAFFGQGTRLTVV.

The CDR3 DNA is TGTGCCAGTAGTGTGATGACAGGTGCCTTTAGCAATCAGCCCCAGCATTTT. This translates into CASSVMTGAFSNQPQHF. V gene TRBV19 combines with J gene TRBJ1-5; weak D call: TRBD1 (6 bases). The V end lost 5 bases, the J end lost 0 bases, and 17 bases lay between the germline ends. The CDR3 contains 17 residues. CDR1 LNHDA and CDR2 SQIVND come from the germline V gene (reference sequence).

The V and J genes are TRBV6-5 and TRBJ2-1, with 7 bases matching TRBD2. V shed 6 bases and J 6 bases; nucleotides not matched to a gene: 11. Germline-derived CDR1 and CDR2 are MNHEY and SVGAGI. CDR3 length equals 15 residues. In nucleotides, the CDR3 is TGTGCCAGCAGCAGGGACCTTTGGGGGGGCAATGAGCAGTTCTTC. It encodes CASSRDLWGGNEQFF.

The chain uses TRBV10-3 and TRBJ2-2, with D perhaps matching TRBD2 (5 bases). Trimming shortened V by 4 bases and J by 0 bases, and 6 bases separated the two germline ends. The germline V gene encodes CDR1 ENHRY and CDR2 SYGVKD. CDR3 length: 14 amino acids. The CDR3 DNA sequence: TGTGCCATCAGTGTTAGCGCGAACACCGGGGAGCTGTTTTTT. It encodes CAISVSANTGELFF.

The chain couples TRBV21-1 to TRBJ1-2; TRBD1 is the table's D call and was not checked against the DNA. TRBV21-1 is a pseudogene segment. The CDR3 is 16 amino acids. CDR3 DNA: TGTGCCAGCAGCCCCCCAACGGAGAAGACAGCCTATGGCTACACCTTC. It yields the protein CASSPPTEKTAYGYTF.

The J gene is TRBJ1-6, the V gene TRBV28; D possibly corresponds to TRBD1 (5 bases). The CDR3 spans 13 residues. Between the trimmed V and J ends, which lost 6 bases and 10 bases, there was a span of 13 bases. From germline, CDR1 is MDHEN and CDR2 SYDVKM. CDR3: CASSRVQGSPLHF. For the CDR3, the DNA is TGTGCCAGCAGCAGGGTCCAAGGGTCACCCCTCCACTTT.

This rearrangement joins TRBV19 to TRBJ1-3; D is unresolved. The CDR3 runs to 14 residues. The germline V and J ends were trimmed by 5 bases and 2 bases, with 10 bases remaining between them. From germline, CDR1 is LNHDA and CDR2 SQIVND (reference sequence). The CDR3 nucleotides are TGTGCCAGTAGTCCCCGGACTGCTGGAAACACCATATATTTT. This codes for CASSPRTAGNTIYF.

The V and J genes are TRBV4-2 and TRBJ1-5, with 9 bases matching TRBD1. CDR3 length: 15 amino acids. The germline gives CDR1 LGHNA, CDR2 YNFKEQ. V dropped 6 bases and J dropped 1; count of bases not matched to a gene: 4. Here the CDR3 DNA reads TGTGCCAGCAGAAGGGACAGGGAGAGCAATCAGCCCCAGCATTTT. Translating it yields CASRRDRESNQPQHF.

The chain recombines TRBV27 with TRBJ2-7, with 9 bases aligning to TRBD1. The V segment lost 5 bases and the J segment 0 bases; nucleotides outside the gene matches: 17. From germline, CDR1 is MNHEY and CDR2 SMNVEV (reference sequence). The CDR3 sequence is 19 residues long. The CDR3 reads CASSPQPRQGVIFSYEQYF. As DNA, the CDR3 is TGTGCCAGCAGTCCCCAACCCAGACAGGGGGTGATTTTCTCCTACGAGCAGTACTTC.

The genes are TRBV6-2 or TRBV6-3 and TRBJ2-7, with D possibly matching TRBD1 (6 bases). This CDR3 comprises 17 residues. The V and J ends lost 0 bases and 2 bases respectively, with 17 bases between them. The V gene's germline CDR1 is MNHEY and CDR2 SVGEGT. CDR3 region: CASSYSKDRQGAYEQYF. The CDR3 nucleotides are TGTGCCAGCAGTTACTCGAAAGACAGGCAGGGCGCCTACGAGCAGTACTTC.

The chain combines TRBV7-3 with TRBJ2-3, with 7 bases matching TRBD1. The CDR3 contains 15 residues. CDR1 SGHTA and CDR2 FQGTGA come from the germline V gene. The V segment lost 2 bases and the J segment 0 bases; nucleotides outside the gene matches: 2. CDR3 nucleotide sequence: TGTGCCAGCAGCTTATGGGGACAGAGCACAGATACGCAGTATTTT. This gives the protein CASSLWGQSTDTQYF.

CDR3 coding DNA: TGTGCCAGCCGTTCTACGGACAGGGGACGAGAGACCCAGTACTTC. Its protein product is CASRSTDRGRETQYF. V gene TRBV18 combines with J gene TRBJ2-5; 9 bases are shared with TRBD1. Trimming took 8 bases from V and 4 from J; bases not matched to a gene: 11. In germline, CDR1 is KGHSH, CDR2 LQKENI. This CDR3 spans 15 amino acids.

This clone was recorded once. The V call is TRBV10-3, the J call TRBJ2-7; tentatively, D is TRBD1 (6 bases). CDR1 is ENHRY and CDR2 is SYGVKD in the germline V gene. Trimming pared 10 bases from V and 1 base from J, leaving 11 bases between. The length of the CDR3 is 12 residues. CDR3 residues: CATQGPSYEQYF. The CDR3 DNA is TGTGCCACTCAGGGGCCGTCCTACGAGCAGTACTTC.

This chain links TRBV6-1 with TRBJ1-1, with no clear D. V was pared by 2 bases and J by 1 base, with 14 bases between. Germline assignment: CDR1 MNHNS and CDR2 SASEGT. The CDR3 contains 16 residues. The DNA of the CDR3 is TGTGCCAGCAGTGAACAGAACCAAATGGCGAACACTGAAGCTTTCTTT. This translates into CASSEQNQMANTEAFF.

The gene calls are TRBV18 and TRBJ1-5; 8 bases align to TRBD1. The CDR3 is made up of 14 amino acids. Trimming cost V 3 bases and J 5 bases; bases outside gene matches: 3. The germline V gene encodes CDR1 KGHSH and CDR2 LQKENI. CDR3: CASSPYRGDQPQHF. CDR3 bases: TGTGCCAGCTCACCGTACAGGGGGGATCAGCCCCAGCATTTT.

The J gene is TRBJ2-1, the V gene TRBV13, with D perhaps matching TRBD1 or TRBD2 (5 bases each). Germline CDR1 is PRHDT and CDR2 is FYEKMQ (reference sequence). There are 15 residues in the CDR3. Trimming took 0 bases from V and 6 from J, leaving 12 bases between them. The CDR3 loop reads CASSLGLSGTNEQFF. The CDR3 nucleotides are TGTGCCAGCAGCTTAGGACTCTCCGGGACCAATGAGCAGTTCTTC.

The chain carries TRBV7-9 and TRBJ1-5; D is unresolved. V was trimmed by 3 bases and J by 9 bases, leaving 12 bases between them. CDR1 SEHNR and CDR2 FQNEAQ come from the germline V gene (reference sequence). CDR3 length equals 13 residues. CDR3 nucleotides: TGTGCCAGCAGCTTCCACGGCCAAGGGCCCCAGCATTTT. Residues: CASSFHGQGPQHF.

The chain recombines TRBV18 with TRBJ1-2; maybe TRBD1 (5 bases). Germline lookup yields CDR1 KGHSH and CDR2 LQKENI. The V and J ends lost 6 bases and 13 bases respectively, with 18 bases between them. The CDR3 sequence is 12 residues long. The CDR3 DNA follows: TGTGCCAGCTCCGTCAGAGGGGAGATTCCCACCTTC. It is translated as CASSVRGEIPTF. Based on the CDR3 plus reference TRBV18 and TRBJ1-2, the full variable domain is NAGVMQNPRHLVRRRGQEARLRCSPMKGHSHVYWYRQLPEEGLKFMVYLQKENIIDESGMPKERFSAEFPKEGPSILRIQQVVRGDSAAYFCASSVRGEIPTFGSGTRLTVV.

The J gene is TRBJ1-2, the V gene TRBV4-1, with a tentative D call TRBD1 (5 bases). Between the trimmed V and J ends, which lost 0 bases and 4 bases, there was a span of 9 bases. Germline CDR1 and CDR2: MGHRA and YSYEKL. The CDR3 sequence is 14 residues long. The CDR3 sequence: CASSQDGQGYGYTF. The CDR3 region has the DNA TGCGCCAGCAGCCAAGATGGTCAGGGCTATGGCTACACCTTC.

This clone was recorded a few times. For the CDR3, the DNA is TGTGCCAGCAACAACCAGGGGTCACCCCTCCACTTT. Translation gives CASNNQGSPLHF. The chain recombines TRBV11-1 with TRBJ1-6; D possibly corresponds to TRBD1 (6 bases). This CDR3 region has 12 residues. In germline, CDR1 is SGHAT, CDR2 FQDESV (reference sequence). Trimming took 7 bases from V and 10 from J, leaving 11 bases between them.

CDR3 nucleotide sequence: TGTGCCTGGAGTGTACGCAGCTATGGCTACACCTTC. Translating it yields CAWSVRSYGYTF. This chain joins TRBV30 and TRBJ1-2; D not resolved. V was shortened by 0 bases and J by 4 bases, with 6 bases between the two germline ends. CDR3 size: 12 residues. Germline V gene data show CDR1 as GTSNPN and CDR2 as SVGIG (reference sequence).

The chain joins TRBV24-1 to TRBJ2-1; TRBD1 matches at 8 bases. The germline V gene has CDR1 KGHDR and CDR2 SFDVKD. With V trimmed by 4 bases and J by 14 bases, 9 bases remained unmatched. The CDR3 has 13 amino acids. In DNA, the CDR3 is TGTGCCACCAGTGACTCTGACAGGGGCCAAGAGTTCTTC. Translation gives CATSDSDRGQEFF.